One sample yielded the 9 T cell receptor beta chains listed below, sequenced in a study of T cells in Graves' hyperthyroidism and ophthalmopathy. RNA transcripts gave rise to amplified TCR beta CDR3 regions. TCR CDR3 underwent first-round RT-PCR with the HTBI primer set. TCRdb recomputed calls from the multiplex PCR reads with MiXCR, one row per CDR3 protein. Here the sample spans 250,000 to 300,000 distinct CDR3 sequences, approximately 17% being singletons. Sequencing was performed on blood. Receptors originate from a woman aged 55-75 years with Graves' ophthalmopathy.

This clonotype has only a few counts. The CDR3 coding sequence is TGCGCCAGCAGTGGGGCGACTAGCGGGACAACCTACAATGAGCAGTTCTTC. Protein: CASSGATSGTTYNEQFF. The rearrangement uses TRBV10-1 and TRBJ2-1, with 11 bases matching TRBD2. Trimming cost V 4 bases and J 2 bases; bases outside gene matches: 7. This CDR3 spans 17 amino acids. Germline CDR1 WNHNN, CDR2 SYGVQD (reference sequence).

This clonotype was found many times. The V call is TRBV20-1, the J call TRBJ2-5; 13 nucleotides match TRBD2. The CDR3 spans 14 residues. V lost 8 bases, J lost 1 base, and 4 bases stayed unmatched. The V gene's germline CDR1 is DFQATT and CDR2 SNEGSKA (reference sequence). The CDR3 region has the DNA TGCAGTTTACTAGCGGGAGGGTTCCAAGAGACCCAGTACTTC. This sequence encodes CSLLAGGFQETQYF.

This CDR3 reads CASSSRSGEEKLFF. The DNA for the CDR3 is TGTGCCAGCAGCTCCCGCTCAGGAGAAGAAAAACTGTTTTTT. The rearrangement links TRBV7-9 to TRBJ1-4; no clear D. CDR1 SEHNR and CDR2 FQNEAQ come from the germline V gene (reference sequence). The V end was cut by 4 bases, the J end by 8 bases, with 14 bases between. The CDR3 has 14 amino acids.

This clonotype was detected ten times or more. CDR3 nucleotides: TGCAGTTCGGGGGGGAAGAACACTGAAGCTTTCTTT. This codes for CSSGGKNTEAFF. This rearrangement joins TRBV20-1 to TRBJ1-1; D perhaps matches TRBD1 (5 bases). The CDR3 loop spans 12 amino acids. Germline V gene lookup returns CDR1 DFQATT and CDR2 SNEGSKA (reference sequence). Trimming stripped 8 bases from V and 1 base from J, with 11 bases between.

This clonotype has a count of ten or more. V gene TRBV5-1 combines with J gene TRBJ2-3; 9 nucleotides match TRBD2. The CDR3 is 16 amino acids. The trim removed 0 bases at V and 0 bases at J, leaving 2 bases unmatched. Germline V gene data show CDR1 as SGHRS and CDR2 as YFSETQ. CDR3 bases: TGCGCCAGCAGCTTGGCCCTAGCGGGGAGCACAGATACGCAGTATTTT. Translation: CASSLALAGSTDTQYF.

The J gene is TRBJ2-3, the V gene TRBV12-3 or TRBV12-4, with 9 bases that match TRBD2. The CDR3 loop spans 16 amino acids. Trimming removed 6 bases from V and 5 bases from J; junction bases left unmatched: 12. DNA of the CDR3: TGTGCCAGCAGAGGGCGAGCGGGAGGAAGAGTAGATACGCAGTATTTT. Translated, it gives CASRGRAGGRVDTQYF.

The chain carries TRBV18 and TRBJ2-3; D is perhaps TRBD2 (6 bases). Per the germline V gene, CDR1 is KGHSH and CDR2 is LQKENI. The CDR3 runs 15 residues. V lost 3 bases and J lost 5, with 15 bases in between. The CDR3 region has the DNA TGTGCCAGCTCACCCGCCGCGGGGCTTGGAGATACGCAGTATTTT. Translating it yields CASSPAAGLGDTQYF.

This clonotype was counted many times. The chain employs TRBV10-3 and TRBJ2-1, with D possibly called TRBD1 or TRBD2 (6 bases each). This CDR3 contains 16 residues. The V gene's germline CDR1 is ENHRY and CDR2 SYGVKD. Trimming pared 4 bases from V and 5 bases from J, leaving 18 bases between. CDR3 sequence reads: CAISVTPGAGNNEQFF. The DNA for the CDR3 is TGTGCCATCAGTGTAACCCCGGGGGCAGGGAACAATGAGCAGTTCTTC.

The genes are TRBV4-2 and TRBJ2-7, with 10 bases lining up with TRBD2. This CDR3 contains 16 residues. Germline assignment: CDR1 LGHNA and CDR2 YNFKEQ. With V trimmed by 1 base and J by 1 base, 4 bases remained unmatched. CDR3 residues: CASSQGSLAGSYEQYF. The CDR3 DNA follows: TGTGCCAGCAGCCAAGGCTCACTAGCGGGGTCCTACGAGCAGTACTTC.